This TCR beta chain was profiled in a study of T cells in Graves' hyperthyroidism and ophthalmopathy. Template material for amplifying TCR beta CDR3 regions consisted of RNA transcripts. Researchers ran a first-round RT-PCR on the TCR CDR3 using the HTBI primer set. TCRdb analysed the multiplex PCR reads with MiXCR anew, one entry per CDR3 protein. The repertoire holds about 320,000 distinct CDR3 sequences, roughly 15% seen once, with 33% in the top ten. Germline loops: CDR1 DFQATT, CDR2 SNEGSKA (reference sequence). The CDR3 contains 15 residues. Trimming cost V 0 bases and J 2 bases, with 11 bases left between them.

The sequenced sample was blood. The chain has TRBV20-1 and TRBJ1-5; no clear D. The receptor was derived from a man younger than 40 with Graves' hyperthyroidism. CDR3 nucleotide sequence: TGCAGTGCTAGAGATCCTACATACCGCAATCAGCCCCAGCATTTT. This gives the protein CSARDPTYRNQPQHF.